This entry features one T cell receptor beta chain sequence. Its target is not known. This entry comes from a study of OX40 agonist ivuxolimab in advanced cancers. Study results and caveats: At doses 0.1 to 3.0 mg/kg, CD4+ and CD8+ clones expanded.

Samples of blood were obtained at baseline, on cycle 4 day 1, and on cycle 7 day 1. Sequencing used immunoSEQ multiplex PCR; TCRdb keeps in-frame clones, though not all of them. Of about 75,000 clones listed, around 83% are singletons. The germline gives CDR1 SNHLY, CDR2 FYNNEI. With 3 bases removed from V and 6 bases from J, the gap between germline ends came to 16 bases. The CDR3 totals 15 residues. The receptor was derived from an adult with an advanced solid tumor such as melanoma, head and neck, liver or kidney cancer. This material consisted of CD4+ or CD8+ T cells sorted from blood, taken in a trial of the OX40 agonist ivuxolimab. This chain connects TRBV2 to TRBJ2-3; D call uncertain. CDR3 sequence: CASSEERRFGDTQYF. The DNA of the CDR3 is TGTGCCAGCAGTGAGGAAAGGCGGTTCGGGGATACGCAGTATTTT.